The 20 T cell receptor beta chains presented below share a single source sample, sequenced in a study of control samples from healthy donors and cancer patients. Measured with immunoSEQ multiplex PCR; TCRdb has only the in-frame clones, and not every one. The table shows about 92,000 clones, with 82% occurring only once. The sequencing input was blood. Receptors originate from a woman aged 55 to 70 in good health.

This clone was observed a handful of times. The chain joins TRBV5-1 to TRBJ1-1; no clear D. CDR1 and CDR2 from the germline V gene are SGHRS and YFSETQ. V was clipped by 3 bases and J by 5 bases, with 11 bases between them. CDR3 length: 13 residues. CDR3 in amino acids: CASSWAYDTEAFF. The CDR3 nucleotides are TGCGCCAGCAGCTGGGCCTATGATACTGAAGCTTTCTTT.

This chain joins TRBV5-1 and TRBJ2-3, with unresolved D. This CDR3 comprises 13 residues. V was clipped by 1 base and J by 5 bases, with 8 bases between them. From germline, CDR1 is SGHRS and CDR2 YFSETQ. This chain's CDR3 is CASSLTVGDTQYF. The DNA of the CDR3 is TGCGCCAGCAGCTTGACTGTGGGAGATACGCAGTATTTT.

The V call is TRBV6-5, the J call TRBJ2-7, with 9 nucleotides matching TRBD1. The J segment lost 3 bases and the V segment lost 6 bases, leaving 9 bases of the junction unmatched. The germline CDR1 and CDR2 sequences are MNHEY and SVGAGI. This CDR3 comprises 15 residues. CDR3 DNA: TGTGCCAGCAGACCCGACAGGGGGTTCGTCTACGAGCAGTACTTC. This gives the protein CASRPDRGFVYEQYF.

This clone has just a few counts. The rearrangement links TRBV19 to TRBJ1-3; no reliable D call. This CDR3 spans 15 amino acids. Germline CDR1 LNHDA, CDR2 SQIVND (reference sequence). Trimming cost V 3 bases and J 1 base, with 10 bases left between them. CDR3 nucleotides: TGTGCCAGTAGTATCTCGGGTCGGTCTGGAAACACCATATATTTT. Translated: CASSISGRSGNTIYF.

The chain combines TRBV10-1 with TRBJ2-7; D unresolved. The CDR3 spans 14 residues. Between the trimmed V and J ends, which lost 2 bases and 2 bases, there was a span of 10 bases. Per the germline V gene, CDR1 is WNHNN and CDR2 is SYGVQD (reference sequence). CDR3 loop: CASSEGKGPYEQYF. In DNA, the CDR3 is TGCGCCAGCAGTGAGGGTAAAGGCCCCTACGAGCAGTACTTC.

The CDR3, as DNA: TGTGCCAGCAGCCGAACTACATCGAACACCGGGGAGCTGTTTTTT. Its protein is CASSRTTSNTGELFF. This chain uses TRBV3-1 (or the pseudogene TRBV3-2) with TRBJ2-2; no reliable D call. The CDR3 consists of 15 residues. The germline V gene has CDR1 LGHDT and CDR2 YNNKEL (reference sequence). V gave up 4 bases and J gave up 0 bases, with 9 bases separating them.

The genes are TRBV29-1 and TRBJ2-5; D gene uncertain. Germline V CDR1 and CDR2: SQVTM, ANQGSEA. V lost 4 bases and J 5 bases, leaving 8 bases between the germline ends. CDR3 length: 11 amino acids. CDR3 residues: CSVGTGETQYF. Written as DNA, the CDR3 is TGCAGCGTTGGGACCGGGGAGACCCAGTACTTC.

The chain is built from TRBV7-9 and TRBJ1-4; D ambiguous. The CDR3 loop spans 15 amino acids. V gave up 1 base and J gave up 6 bases, with 12 bases separating them. Germline CDR1 reads SEHNR; CDR2 reads FQNEAQ (reference sequence). The CDR3 region has the DNA TGTGCCAGCAGCTTAGATCCCTCCCCGGATGAAAAACTGTTTTTT. Amino acid sequence: CASSLDPSPDEKLFF.

The sample holds one count of this clone. The chain recombines TRBV4-1 with TRBJ2-3; tentatively, D is TRBD1 or TRBD2 (6 bases each). Looked up from germline, CDR1 is MGHRA and CDR2 is YSYEKL. The CDR3 runs 15 residues. V was trimmed by 5 bases and J by 2 bases, leaving 14 bases between them. This CDR3 reads CASSRGGGYTDTQYF. CDR3 DNA sequence: TGCGCCAGCAGCAGAGGAGGGGGTTACACAGATACGCAGTATTTT.

This chain joins TRBV19 and TRBJ1-1; 9 nucleotides align to TRBD1. Losses at the gene ends were 5 bases for V and 1 base for J; bases not matched to a gene: 5. There are 15 residues in the CDR3. The germline CDR1 and CDR2 sequences are LNHDA and SQIVND (reference sequence). The CDR3 bases are TGTGCCAGTAGTGTCATGACAGGGGGGAACACTGAAGCTTTCTTT. Translation: CASSVMTGGNTEAFF.

V and J are TRBV18 and TRBJ1-1; D unclear. The germline CDR1 and CDR2 sequences are KGHSH and LQKENI. This CDR3 contains 16 residues. The V gene lost 3 bases and the J gene lost 3 bases, with 17 bases spanning the gap. CDR3 bases: TGTGCCAGCTCACCGTTGGTAACTCGAACCCACACTGAAGCTTTCTTT. Translating it yields CASSPLVTRTHTEAFF.

This clone was seen just once. In DNA, the CDR3 is TGTGCCAGCAGTTCCTCAGGAGGAACACTCCACTTT. This gives the protein CASSSSGGTLHF. This chain uses TRBV6-5 with TRBJ1-6; no clear D. Germline-derived CDR1 and CDR2 are MNHEY and SVGAGI. The V gene lost 4 bases and the J gene lost 16 bases, with 14 bases spanning the gap. There are 12 residues in the CDR3.

This clone occurred once. The CDR3 protein is CATSRDQSAANTGELFF. The CDR3 DNA is TGTGCCACCAGCAGAGATCAATCTGCGGCGAACACCGGGGAGCTGTTTTTT. The chain has TRBV15 and TRBJ2-2, with unresolved D. V was pared by 0 bases and J by 0 bases, with 11 bases between. Germline loops: CDR1 LNHNV, CDR2 YYDKDF (reference sequence). The CDR3 contains 17 residues.

This rearrangement joins TRBV29-1 to TRBJ2-7; 7 positions match TRBD1. There are 14 residues in the CDR3. Germline CDR1 reads SQVTM; CDR2 reads ANQGSEA. V trimming: 5 bases; J trimming: 0 bases; junction bases outside the gene matches: 7. CDR3 protein: CSVKRDSSSYEQYF. In DNA form, the CDR3 reads TGCAGCGTTAAACGGGACAGCAGCTCCTACGAGCAGTACTTC.

The V and J genes are TRBV10-3 and TRBJ2-7; 8 nucleotides align to TRBD2. Germline-derived CDR1 and CDR2 are ENHRY and SYGVKD. The trim removed 3 bases at V and 5 bases at J, leaving 6 bases unmatched. The CDR3 is 14 residues long. The CDR3: CAISDRREEDEQYF. As DNA, the CDR3 is TGTGCCATCAGTGACCGGCGGGAGGAGGACGAGCAGTACTTC.

The rearrangement joins TRBV6-5 to TRBJ1-1; D gene unclear. The CDR3 spans 14 residues. Looked up from germline, CDR1 is MNHEY and CDR2 is SVGAGI. V was shortened by 4 bases and J by 2 bases, with 11 bases between the two germline ends. The CDR3 DNA sequence: TGTGCCAGCAGTTCTGTGGGTCGAAACACTGAAGCTTTCTTT. Translating it yields CASSSVGRNTEAFF.

The CDR3 nucleotides are TGTGCCAGCAGCGGCGCGCCTCTAGCGGGGGGGTACAATGAGCAGTTCTTC. Amino acids: CASSGAPLAGGYNEQFF. The rearrangement uses TRBV13 and TRBJ2-1; 12 bases are shared with TRBD2. Losses at the gene ends were 5 bases for V and 4 bases for J; bases not matched to a gene: 9. The germline V gene has CDR1 PRHDT and CDR2 FYEKMQ (reference sequence). CDR3 length: 17 residues.

This clone occurred once. This CDR3 is CASNPAGFYEQYF. CDR3 DNA sequence: TGTGCCAGCAACCCAGCGGGGTTCTACGAGCAGTACTTC. This sequence joins TRBV6-2 or TRBV6-3 and TRBJ2-7; 7 nucleotides agree with TRBD2. This CDR3 spans 13 amino acids. J lost 3 bases, V lost 7 bases, and 6 bases had no gene match. Germline V CDR1 and CDR2: MNHEY, SVGEGT.

The rearrangement uses TRBV7-9 and TRBJ2-2; D is possibly TRBD2 (5 bases). With 5 bases removed from V and 5 bases from J, the gap between germline ends came to 9 bases. In germline, CDR1 is SEHNR, CDR2 FQNEAQ (reference sequence). The length of the CDR3 is 13 residues. In DNA form, the CDR3 reads TGTGCCAGCAGCGAGGGTTTAACCGGGGAGCTGTTTTTT. Amino acid sequence: CASSEGLTGELFF. The complete variable domain, with remaining parts taken from reference TRBV7-9 and TRBJ2-2, reads DTGVSQNPRHKITKRGQNVTFRCDPISEHNRLYWYRQTLGQGPEFLTYFQNEAQLEKSRLLSDRFSAERPKGSFSTLEIQRTEQGDSAMYLCASSEGLTGELFFGEGSRLTVL.

The V and J genes are TRBV5-1 and TRBJ1-6, with D perhaps matching TRBD1 (5 bases). CDR3 length: 15 residues. Between the trimmed V and J ends, which lost 3 bases and 9 bases, there was a span of 16 bases. Germline-derived CDR1 and CDR2 are SGHRS and YFSETQ. The CDR3 coding sequence is TGCGCCAGCAGCTGGGAGCAGGGCGGAGGTTCACCCCTCCACTTT. Its protein product is CASSWEQGGGSPLHF.